This TCR beta chain was documented in a study of cytomegalovirus exposure and HLA in healthy donors. Findings and limits, study-wide: For most TCR beta V segments, an earlier analysis put the productive rate at about 87% or about 30% of the time. Clonal expansion was found to be greater in HLA-associated TCR beta chains than in equally common others in a later analysis.

In the PCR, 60 Vbeta and 13 Jbeta primers were used. TCRdb's copy holds only in-frame clones and misses some; the assay was immunoSEQ multiplex PCR. This sample's table has more than 100,000 clones. The CDR3 is 14 residues long. With 4 bases clipped from V and 7 bases from J, the junction kept 10 bases outside the gene matches. Germline CDR1 and CDR2: MNHEY and SMNVEV (reference sequence). All the people who gave samples were healthy bone marrow donors. Comments on this clone: The antigen is not known.

The source is a man aged 40-50 years in good health and CMV-seronegative. V usage is TRBV27 and J usage is TRBJ2-7; 7 nucleotides align to TRBD1. The sequenced sample consisted of PBMCs. The CDR3 DNA reads TGTGCCAGCAGTTCGAACAGGGGTGTGGGTGAGCAGTACTTC. This sequence encodes CASSSNRGVGEQYF.